The clone carrying this T cell receptor (beta chain) turned up a few times. The target antigen is unknown. Both peripheral blood and punch biopsies of lesional scalp skin were obtained from patients who had alopecia areata. Sequencing used cDNA as its template, made by extracting RNA and reverse transcribing it. TCRdb keeps only in-frame clones here, not all; method: immunoSEQ multiplex PCR. The sample holds about 180,000 clones, 65% to 75% seen once. This sample was taken from a study of CD8+ T cells in alopecia areata. Study-level background: The drug, tofacitinib, lasted 6 to 18 months, followed by 6 months off drug. The study's findings and limits: More clonal than normal scalp was lesional scalp, particularly alopecia totalis/universalis. Although TCR sharing was seen in mice, sharing across patients was less clear, possibly for HLA-related reasons.

V was pared by 2 bases and J by 4 bases, with 4 bases of the junction left unmatched. There are 15 residues in the CDR3. The germline CDR1 and CDR2 sequences are SGHRS and YFSETQ. The chain carries TRBV5-1 and TRBJ1-1, with 11 nucleotides matching TRBD1. This clonotype was sampled from a human donor with alopecia areata. Sequencing used CD8+ T cells sorted from blood, obtained at week 0. CDR3 in amino acids: CASSLTGTGGTEAFF. The DNA of the CDR3 is TGCGCCAGCAGCTTAACCGGGACAGGGGGCACTGAAGCTTTCTTT. The full variable domain, with the rest looked up from reference TRBV5-1 and TRBJ1-1, is KAGVTQTPRYLIKTRGQQVTLSCSPISGHRSVSWYQQTPGQGLQFLFEYFSETQRNKGNFPGRFSGRQFSNSRSEMNVSTLELGDSALYLCASSLTGTGGTEAFFGQGTRLTVV.